Listed here are 19 T cell receptor beta chains from one sample, sequenced in a study of blood T cell repertoires in COVID-19. TCRdb's table, derived via immunoSEQ multiplex PCR, lists solely in-frame clones and lacks some. The sample lists some 250,000 clones, around 89% occurring once. Sequenced material: peripheral blood. All receptors come from a woman in her 40s who had recovered from COVID-19.

The rearrangement uses TRBV6-6 and TRBJ2-5; TRBD1 matches 10 bases. Losses at the gene ends were 2 bases for V and 2 bases for J; bases not matched to a gene: 5. The CDR3 is made up of 16 amino acids. From germline, CDR1 is MNHNY and CDR2 SVGAGI (reference sequence). The CDR3 sequence is CASSYARTGGQETQYF. CDR3 in DNA: TGTGCCAGCAGTTACGCGCGGACAGGGGGACAAGAGACCCAGTACTTC.

A few counts support this clone. The chain is built from TRBV2 and TRBJ2-7, with 11 bases fitting TRBD1. The J segment lost 7 bases and the V segment lost 7 bases, leaving 9 bases of the junction unmatched. The CDR3 has 14 residues. Germline-derived CDR1 and CDR2 are SNHLY and FYNNEI. CDR3: CASNGQGASWEQYF. In DNA, the CDR3 is TGTGCCAGCAACGGACAGGGGGCTTCGTGGGAGCAGTACTTC.

The rearrangement uses TRBV6-5 and TRBJ2-7; tentative D call: TRBD2 (6 bases). CDR3 size: 14 residues. Trimming shortened V by 8 bases and J by 7 bases, and 21 bases separated the two germline ends. Germline CDR1 MNHEY, CDR2 SVGAGI. The CDR3 region is CASGPGPPGREQYV. The CDR3 nucleotides are TGTGCCAGCGGCCCCGGACCCCCAGGGAGGGAGCAGTACGTC.

The V gene is TRBV5-4, the J gene TRBJ2-2, with TRBD2 matching over 7 bases. V shed 0 bases and J 1 base; nucleotides not matched to a gene: 3. The length of the CDR3 is 16 residues. The germline V gene has CDR1 SGHNT and CDR2 YYREEE (reference sequence). CDR3 sequence (DNA): TGTGCCAGCAGCTTGGATACGGGAGGGAACACCGGGGAGCTGTTTTTT. It yields the protein CASSLDTGGNTGELFF.

The chain recombines TRBV7-2 with TRBJ1-1, with D perhaps matching TRBD1 (5 bases). With 5 bases removed from V and 11 bases from J, the gap between germline ends came to 15 bases. CDR3 size: 12 residues. Germline V gene data show CDR1 as SGHTA and CDR2 as FQGNSA. CDR3 residues: CASSRGGSAAFF. The CDR3 region has the DNA TGTGCCAGCAGCCGCGGGGGGTCGGCTGCTTTCTTT. The variable domain in full, with the rest retrieved from reference TRBV7-2 and TRBJ1-1, is GAGVSQSPSNKVTEKGKDVELRCDPISGHTALYWYRQSLGQGLEFLIYFQGNSAPDKSGLPSDRFSAERTGGSVSTLTIQRTQQEDSAVYLCASSRGGSAAFFGQGTRLTVV.

The V call is TRBV19, the J call TRBJ2-3; possibly TRBD2 for D (5 bases). This CDR3 has 16 amino acids. Germline CDR1 reads LNHDA; CDR2 reads SQIVND (reference sequence). Deletions cut 10 bases from V and 0 bases from J, with 20 bases between. The CDR3 loop reads CATKGWRAESTDTQYF. CDR3 DNA sequence: TGTGCCACCAAAGGGTGGCGAGCGGAAAGCACAGATACGCAGTATTTT.

CDR3 coding DNA: TGTGCCAGCAGCCCCGGCGAGGGCTATGGCTACACCTTC. As protein: CASSPGEGYGYTF. This sequence joins TRBV11-2 and TRBJ1-2; D not certain. The V end lost 5 bases, the J end lost 4 bases, and 11 bases lay between the germline ends. The CDR3 extends over 13 amino acids. Germline V CDR1 and CDR2: SGHAT, FQNNGV.

The V gene is TRBV3-1 (or the pseudogene TRBV3-2), the J gene TRBJ1-4, with 10 bases matching TRBD1. Per germline, CDR1 LGHDT and CDR2 YNNKEL (reference sequence). The CDR3 has 13 amino acids. The V and J ends lost 6 bases and 7 bases, in that order; junction bases with no gene match: 2. The CDR3 reads CASRGQGREKLFF. The CDR3 DNA is TGTGCCAGCAGGGGACAGGGGCGTGAAAAACTGTTTTTT.

This clone was seen a handful of times. The rearrangement uses TRBV6-4 and TRBJ1-1; D call uncertain. Germline V gene data show CDR1 as MRHNA and CDR2 as SNTAGT. V was cut by 7 bases and J by 1 base, with 13 bases left in between. The CDR3 consists of 14 residues. CDR3: CASTPSPGNTEAFF. The DNA for the CDR3 is TGTGCCAGCACCCCCAGCCCAGGGAACACTGAAGCTTTCTTT.

V and J are TRBV30 and TRBJ1-5; TRBD1 is a possible D gene (5 bases). V gave up 0 bases and J gave up 1 base, with 7 bases separating them. This CDR3 region has 14 residues. Per germline, CDR1 GTSNPN and CDR2 SVGIG (reference sequence). The CDR3 sequence: CAWSVGASNQPQHF. DNA for the CDR3: TGTGCCTGGAGTGTTGGGGCGAGCAATCAGCCCCAGCATTTT.

The chain is built from TRBV6-4 and TRBJ1-1, with TRBD1 matching over 8 bases. From germline, CDR1 is MRHNA and CDR2 SNTAGT. The J segment lost 1 base and the V segment lost 6 bases, leaving 7 bases of the junction unmatched. The CDR3 totals 15 residues. The CDR3 region is CASRDQGAQNTEAFF. The DNA for the CDR3 is TGTGCCAGCAGAGACCAGGGGGCACAGAACACTGAAGCTTTCTTT.

This chain uses TRBV19 with TRBJ2-3; the match to TRBD1 covers 8 bases. The CDR3 sequence is 15 residues long. The V and J ends lost 6 bases and 6 bases, in that order; junction bases with no gene match: 11. The germline V gene has CDR1 LNHDA and CDR2 SQIVND (reference sequence). CDR3 nucleotide sequence: TGTGCCAGTAGCGCCGGGACAGGCCCATGGGATACGCAGTATTTT. It specifies CASSAGTGPWDTQYF.

This clone was observed once. V and J are TRBV4-3 and TRBJ1-2; a possible D gene is TRBD1 (6 bases). V gave up 4 bases and J gave up 0 bases, with 12 bases separating them. Germline CDR1 reads LGHNA; CDR2 reads YSLEER. This CDR3 spans 15 amino acids. In DNA form, the CDR3 reads TGCGCCAGCAGCCCTAGAGGGACATCTAACTATGGCTACACCTTC. It encodes CASSPRGTSNYGYTF.

V gene TRBV30 combines with J gene TRBJ2-1, with no clear D. The CDR3 has 13 amino acids. Per germline, CDR1 GTSNPN and CDR2 SVGIG (reference sequence). Between the trimmed V and J ends, which lost 2 bases and 12 bases, there was a span of 17 bases. CDR3 in DNA: TGTGCCTGGAGTCCCCACCCCGACTCGACGCAGTTCTTC. It specifies CAWSPHPDSTQFF.

In this sample, this clone turned up a few times. The chain has TRBV5-1 and TRBJ1-6, with 9 bases identical to TRBD1. The CDR3 loop spans 15 amino acids. Germline CDR1 and CDR2: SGHRS and YFSETQ. J was trimmed by 7 bases and V by 3 bases; bases with no gene match: 5. The CDR3 nucleotides are TGCGCCAGCAGCTCGGGACAGGGTGGCAATTCACCCCTCCACTTT. This translates into CASSSGQGGNSPLHF. Using reference TRBV5-1 and TRBJ1-6 for the parts outside the CDR3, the full variable domain is KAGVTQTPRYLIKTRGQQVTLSCSPISGHRSVSWYQQTPGQGLQFLFEYFSETQRNKGNFPGRFSGRQFSNSRSEMNVSTLELGDSALYLCASSSGQGGNSPLHFGNGTRLTVT.

The V and J genes are TRBV27 and TRBJ2-1, with 15 bases lining up with TRBD2. With V trimmed by 6 bases and J by 5 bases, 2 bases remained unmatched. There are 15 residues in the CDR3. The germline V gene encodes CDR1 MNHEY and CDR2 SMNVEV (reference sequence). The chain's CDR3 is CASRGLAGGDNEQFF. The CDR3 nucleotides are TGTGCCAGCAGGGGACTAGCGGGGGGCGACAATGAGCAGTTCTTC.

The chain links TRBV4-3 to TRBJ1-2; no reliable D call. CDR1 is LGHNA and CDR2 is YSLEER in the germline V gene. The CDR3 runs 13 residues. The ends were cut back, 1 base at V and 4 bases at J, with 7 bases in the middle. The CDR3 DNA reads as TGCGCCAGCAGCCAAGGCGGCACCTATGGCTACACCTTC. The encoded protein is CASSQGGTYGYTF.

The J gene is TRBJ2-3, the V gene TRBV7-9; D not resolved. CDR1 is SEHNR, CDR2 FQNEAQ, per germline (reference sequence). The CDR3 length is 14 residues. Trimming shortened V by 1 base and J by 2 bases, and 7 bases separated the two germline ends. The CDR3 loop is CASSLVAATDTQYF. CDR3 bases: TGTGCCAGCAGCTTAGTGGCGGCCACAGATACGCAGTATTTT.

V usage is TRBV10-3 and J usage is TRBJ2-5; D unresolved. CDR3 length: 14 amino acids. Germline CDR1 is ENHRY and CDR2 is SYGVKD. Trimming cost V 6 bases and J 4 bases, with 15 bases left between them. This chain's CDR3 is CAIRPDTPGETQYF. In nucleotides, the CDR3 is TGTGCCATCAGACCCGACACCCCAGGAGAGACCCAGTACTTC.